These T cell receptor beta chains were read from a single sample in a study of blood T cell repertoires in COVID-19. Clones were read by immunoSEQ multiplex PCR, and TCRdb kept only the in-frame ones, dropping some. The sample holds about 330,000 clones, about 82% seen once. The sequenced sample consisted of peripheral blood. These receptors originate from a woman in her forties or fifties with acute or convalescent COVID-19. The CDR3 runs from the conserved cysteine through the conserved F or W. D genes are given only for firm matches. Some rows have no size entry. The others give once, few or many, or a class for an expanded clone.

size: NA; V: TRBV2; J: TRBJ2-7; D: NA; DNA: TGTGCCAGCAGTGGGGAGGGGGGTCCTTCCTACGAGCAGTACTTC; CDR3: CASSGEGGPSYEQYF
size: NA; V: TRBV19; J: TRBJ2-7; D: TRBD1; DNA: TGTGCCAGTAGTCCCGGGACAGGGGACTACGAGCAGTACTTC; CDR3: CASSPGTGDYEQYF
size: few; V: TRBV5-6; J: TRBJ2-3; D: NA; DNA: TGTGCCAGCAGCTTGGAGGGGACAGATACGCAGTATTTT; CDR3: CASSLEGTDTQYF
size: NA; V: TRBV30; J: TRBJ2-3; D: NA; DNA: TGTGCCTGGGAGTTGGGCGCCACAGATACGCAGTATTTT; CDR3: CAWELGATDTQYF
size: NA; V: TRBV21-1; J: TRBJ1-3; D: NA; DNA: TGTGCCAGCAGCAAAAGACGGCGGGGTGGAAACACCATATATTTT; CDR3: CASSKRRRGGNTIYF
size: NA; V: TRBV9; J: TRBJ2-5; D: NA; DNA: TGTGCCAGCAGCCCCAGCGGGTCCCAAGAGACCCAGTACTTC; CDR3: CASSPSGSQETQYF
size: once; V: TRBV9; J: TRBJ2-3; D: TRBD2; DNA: TGTGCCAGCAGCCCCGGGGTTAGCGGGTTCCCAGATACGCAGTATTTT; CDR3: CASSPGVSGFPDTQYF
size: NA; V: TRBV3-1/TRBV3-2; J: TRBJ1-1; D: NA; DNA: TGTGCCAGCAGCCCGGGGGGGTGGACTGAAGCTTTCTTT; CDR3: CASSPGGWTEAFF
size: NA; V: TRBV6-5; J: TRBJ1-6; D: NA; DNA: TGTGCCAGCAGTTTACCCCAGGGGAGGGATTCACCCCTCCACTTT; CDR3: CASSLPQGRDSPLHF
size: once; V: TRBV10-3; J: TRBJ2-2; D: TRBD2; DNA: TGTGCCATCAGTGAGTCGACACTAGCGGGAGGGCCGCGGGGGGAGCTGTTTTTT; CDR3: CAISESTLAGGPRGELFF
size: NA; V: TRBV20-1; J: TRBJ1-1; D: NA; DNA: TGCAGTGCTAGTCCCACAGGGACATATTCAGCTTTCTTT; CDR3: CSASPTGTYSAFF
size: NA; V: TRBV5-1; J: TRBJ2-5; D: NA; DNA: TGCGCCAGCAGCGATCTGGCAGGGTACCAAGAGACCCAGTACTTC; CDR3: CASSDLAGYQETQYF
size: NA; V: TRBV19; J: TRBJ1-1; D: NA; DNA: TGTGCCACCCAGACAGTTCCGAACACTGAAGCTTTCTTT; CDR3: CATQTVPNTEAFF
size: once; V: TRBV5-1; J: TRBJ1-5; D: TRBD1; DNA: TGCGCCAGCAGCGTTGGACAGGGGGATCAGCCCCAGCATTTT; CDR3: CASSVGQGDQPQHF
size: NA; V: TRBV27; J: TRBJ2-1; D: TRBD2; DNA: TGTGCCAGCAGTCCGACCGGGACTAGGAGTAGGGCGCAGTTCTTC; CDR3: CASSPTGTRSRAQFF
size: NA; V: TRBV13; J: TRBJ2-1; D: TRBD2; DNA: TGTGCCAGCAGCTTAGAGGGAGGGGCTGAGCAGTTCTTC; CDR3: CASSLEGGAEQFF
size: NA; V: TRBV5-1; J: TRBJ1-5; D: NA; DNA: TGCGCCAGCAGCTTGAGAGGGTTGGACAATCAGCCCCAGCATTTT; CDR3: CASSLRGLDNQPQHF
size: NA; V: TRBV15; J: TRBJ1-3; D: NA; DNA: TGTGCCACCAGCAGGGGATCCGGGGAACGCTCTGGAAACACCATATATTTT; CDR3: CATSRGSGERSGNTIYF
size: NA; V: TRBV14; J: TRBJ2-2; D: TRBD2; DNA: TGTGCCAGCAGCCGGACTAGCGGGAGCTTCCGGCACACCGGGGAGCTGTTTTTT; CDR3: CASSRTSGSFRHTGELFF
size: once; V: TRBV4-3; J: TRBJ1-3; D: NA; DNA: TGCGCCAGCAGTCTAGATCCCATAAACTCTGGAAACACCATATATTTT; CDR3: CASSLDPINSGNTIYF
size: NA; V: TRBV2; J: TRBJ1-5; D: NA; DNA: TGTGCCAGCAGTGGAGGCAGTAATCAGCCCCAGCATTTT; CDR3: CASSGGSNQPQHF
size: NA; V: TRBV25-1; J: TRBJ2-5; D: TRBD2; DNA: TGTGCCAGCACCACACCTGCGGGGGGCCCAGAGACCCAGTACTTC; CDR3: CASTTPAGGPETQYF
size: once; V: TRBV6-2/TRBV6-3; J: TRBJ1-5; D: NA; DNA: TGTGCCAGCAGTGACAGATCCAATCAGCCCCAGCATTTT; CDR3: CASSDRSNQPQHF
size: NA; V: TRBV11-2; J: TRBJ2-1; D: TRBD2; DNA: TGTGCCAGCAGCTTACTTAGCGGGAGGGTCAATGAGCAGTTCTTC; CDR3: CASSLLSGRVNEQFF
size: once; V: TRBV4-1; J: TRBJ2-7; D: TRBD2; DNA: TGCGCCAGCAGCCAACATACGACTAGCGGGAGGGCCAGGTTCGAGCAGTACTTC; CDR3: CASSQHTTSGRARFEQYF
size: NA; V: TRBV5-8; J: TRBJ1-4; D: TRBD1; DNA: TGTGCCAGCAGCAGACCCGGGACAGGGACTGAAAAACTGTTTTTT; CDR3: CASSRPGTGTEKLFF
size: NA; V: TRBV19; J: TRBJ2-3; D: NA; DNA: TGTGCCAGTAGTATAAGGGGATCCACAGATACGCAGTATTTT; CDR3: CASSIRGSTDTQYF
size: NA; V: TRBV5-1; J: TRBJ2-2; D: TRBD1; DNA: TGCGCCAGCAGCTGGGGGACAGGGGGCGGCACCGGGGAGCTGTTTTTT; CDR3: CASSWGTGGGTGELFF
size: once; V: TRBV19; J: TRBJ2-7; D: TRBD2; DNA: TGTGCCAGTAGCCCTAGCGGGAGAAGTAGGGCTAGAGAGCAGTACTTC; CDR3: CASSPSGRSRAREQYF
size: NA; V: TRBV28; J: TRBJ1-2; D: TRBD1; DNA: TGTGCCAGCAGTTTTGGGGACAGGGCTATCTATGGCTACACCTTC; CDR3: CASSFGDRAIYGYTF
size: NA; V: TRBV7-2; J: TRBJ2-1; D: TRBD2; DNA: TGTGCCAGCAGCTTAGCCAGCGGGAGGACGAATGAGCAGTTCTTC; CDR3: CASSLASGRTNEQFF
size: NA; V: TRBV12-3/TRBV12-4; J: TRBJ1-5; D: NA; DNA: TGTGCCAGCAGGACAGGATACAATCAGCCCCAGCATTTT; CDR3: CASRTGYNQPQHF
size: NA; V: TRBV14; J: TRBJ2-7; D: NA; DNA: TGTGCCAGCGGGCGGACAGTACGCGAGCAGTACTTC; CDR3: CASGRTVREQYF
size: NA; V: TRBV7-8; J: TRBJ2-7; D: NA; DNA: TGTGCCAGCAGCTTAGTCGGGGCAGGGGGGTCCGAGCAGTACTTC; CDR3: CASSLVGAGGSEQYF
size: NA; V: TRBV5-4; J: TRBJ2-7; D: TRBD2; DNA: TGTGCCAGCAGCGGGGGACTAGCGGGAATCGACGAGCAGTACTTC; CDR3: CASSGGLAGIDEQYF
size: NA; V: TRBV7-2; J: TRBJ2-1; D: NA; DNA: TGTGCCAGCAGCTTAGCGTCGGGGGGCGCGGTTTATGAGCAGTTCTTC; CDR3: CASSLASGGAVYEQFF
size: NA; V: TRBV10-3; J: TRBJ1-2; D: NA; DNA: TGTGCCATCAGTGAGTCAGGGAGGTCGGGCTACACCTTC; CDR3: CAISESGRSGYTF
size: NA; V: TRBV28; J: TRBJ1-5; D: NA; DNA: TGTGCCAGCAGCCCGGGGGGCAGACCCCAGCATTTT; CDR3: CASSPGGRPQHF
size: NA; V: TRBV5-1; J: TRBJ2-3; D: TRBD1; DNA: TGCGCCAGCAGCTTGTCTTTTATTGGGACAGGGGGCATAGATACGCAGTATTTT; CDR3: CASSLSFIGTGGIDTQYF
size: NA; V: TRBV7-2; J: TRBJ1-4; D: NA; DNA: TGTGCCAGCAGCTTTAATTCAGGGGCCGGGGAAAAACTGTTTTTT; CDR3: CASSFNSGAGEKLFF